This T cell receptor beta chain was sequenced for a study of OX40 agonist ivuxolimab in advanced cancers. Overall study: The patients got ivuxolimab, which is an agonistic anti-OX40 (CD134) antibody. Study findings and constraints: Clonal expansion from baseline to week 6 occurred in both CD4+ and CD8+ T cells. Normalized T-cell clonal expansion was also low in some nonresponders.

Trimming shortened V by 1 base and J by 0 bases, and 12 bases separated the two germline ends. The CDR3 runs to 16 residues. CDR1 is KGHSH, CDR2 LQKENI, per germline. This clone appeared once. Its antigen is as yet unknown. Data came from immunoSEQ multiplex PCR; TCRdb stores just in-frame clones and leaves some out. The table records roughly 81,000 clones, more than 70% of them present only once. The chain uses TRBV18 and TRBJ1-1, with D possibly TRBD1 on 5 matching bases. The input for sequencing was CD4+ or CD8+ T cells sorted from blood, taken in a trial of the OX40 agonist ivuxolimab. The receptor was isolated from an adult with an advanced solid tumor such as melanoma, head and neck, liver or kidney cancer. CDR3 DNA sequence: TGTGCCAGCTCACCACTTACACAGGATTTGAACACTGAAGCTTTCTTT. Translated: CASSPLTQDLNTEAFF.